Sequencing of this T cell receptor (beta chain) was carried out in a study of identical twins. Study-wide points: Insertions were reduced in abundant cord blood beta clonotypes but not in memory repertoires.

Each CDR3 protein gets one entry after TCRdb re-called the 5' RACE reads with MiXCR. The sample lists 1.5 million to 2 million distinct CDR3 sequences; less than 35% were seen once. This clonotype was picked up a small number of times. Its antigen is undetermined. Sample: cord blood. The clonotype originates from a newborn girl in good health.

This chain's CDR3 is CAISRLAGNNEQFF. The DNA for the CDR3 is TGTGCCATCAGTAGACTAGCGGGAAACAATGAGCAGTTCTTC. This chain uses TRBV10-3 with TRBJ2-1; TRBD2 agrees at 11 bases. Germline values: CDR1 ENHRY, CDR2 SYGVKD. The J segment lost 5 bases and the V segment lost 5 bases, leaving 2 bases of the junction unmatched. The CDR3 spans 14 residues.